The rows below give T cell receptor beta chains drawn from one sample of a study of long-term antiretroviral therapy in people with HIV. Profiling relied on immunoSEQ multiplex PCR, and the TCRdb table lists in-frame clones only, not all of them. The sample shows some 27,000 clones, around 82% of them seen only once. The material sequenced was unsorted PBMCs, taken 3 years after starting antiretroviral therapy. The receptors stem from a man aged 35 to 55 with HIV. The CDR3 runs from the conserved cysteine through the conserved F or W. D genes are given only for firm matches. Clone size, where shown, is once, few, many, or a class for clones that have expanded.

cdr3_aa: CACKTRGAGTDTQYF
cdr3_nt: TGTGCCTGCAAAACCCGGGGGGCCGGCACAGATACGCAGTATTTT
d_call: NA
cdr3_length: 15
clone_size: NA
j_call: TRBJ2-3
v_call: TRBV19

cdr3_aa: CASSLGGGGRVKETQYF
cdr3_nt: TGTGCCAGCAGTTTAGGGGGGGGCGGCAGGGTGAAAGAGACCCAGTACTTC
d_call: NA
cdr3_length: 17
clone_size: NA
j_call: TRBJ2-5
v_call: TRBV11-2

cdr3_aa: CAWNPGQGIRYGYTF
cdr3_nt: TGTGCCTGGAACCCGGGGCAGGGGATTCGCTATGGCTACACCTTC
d_call: NA
cdr3_length: 15
clone_size: NA
j_call: TRBJ1-2
v_call: TRBV30

cdr3_aa: CASSLEATGASNEQFF
cdr3_nt: TGTGCCAGCAGCTTGGAAGCGACAGGGGCCTCCAATGAGCAGTTCTTC
d_call: TRBD1
cdr3_length: 16
clone_size: NA
j_call: TRBJ2-1
v_call: TRBV5-8

cdr3_aa: CASSYRMNTEAFF
cdr3_nt: TGTGCCAGCAGTTACCGCATGAACACTGAAGCTTTCTTT
d_call: NA
cdr3_length: 13
clone_size: NA
j_call: TRBJ1-1
v_call: TRBV6-5

cdr3_aa: CASSLGGSEAFF
cdr3_nt: TGTGCCAGCAGCTTAGGAGGGTCTGAAGCTTTCTTT
d_call: NA
cdr3_length: 12
clone_size: NA
j_call: TRBJ1-1
v_call: TRBV7-6

cdr3_aa: CASSQWAGIYNEQFF
cdr3_nt: TGTGCCAGCAGTCAGTGGGCAGGGATCTACAATGAGCAGTTCTTC
d_call: NA
cdr3_length: 15
clone_size: NA
j_call: TRBJ2-1
v_call: TRBV6-5

cdr3_aa: CASSQADRGLYSNQPQHF
cdr3_nt: TGCGCCAGCAGCCAAGCGGACAGGGGCCTATATAGCAATCAGCCCCAGCATTTT
d_call: TRBD1
cdr3_length: 18
clone_size: few
j_call: TRBJ1-5
v_call: TRBV4-1

cdr3_aa: CASSLALAGGHTQYF
cdr3_nt: TGTGCCAGCAGCTTAGCATTAGCGGGGGGGCACACGCAGTATTTT
d_call: TRBD2
cdr3_length: 15
clone_size: NA
j_call: TRBJ2-3
v_call: TRBV11-2

cdr3_aa: CASSLIQGAPTEAFF
cdr3_nt: TGCGCCAGCAGCTTGATACAGGGGGCTCCCACTGAAGCTTTCTTT
d_call: TRBD1
cdr3_length: 15
clone_size: NA
j_call: TRBJ1-1
v_call: TRBV5-1

cdr3_aa: CASSPLQGLLGGDTQYF
cdr3_nt: TGTGCCAGCAGCCCCCTCCAAGGGCTTCTCGGCGGGGATACGCAGTATTTT
d_call: NA
cdr3_length: 17
clone_size: NA
j_call: TRBJ2-3
v_call: TRBV11-3

cdr3_aa: CASSFPDRGAGYTF
cdr3_nt: TGTGCCAGCAGCTTTCCCGACAGGGGGGCTGGCTACACCTTC
d_call: TRBD1
cdr3_length: 14
clone_size: few
j_call: TRBJ1-2
v_call: TRBV7-9

cdr3_aa: CASSGQGPNYGYTF
cdr3_nt: TGTGCCAGCAGTGGACAGGGACCTAACTATGGCTACACCTTC
d_call: TRBD1
cdr3_length: 14
clone_size: few
j_call: TRBJ1-2
v_call: TRBV2

cdr3_aa: CASSHRASPNEKLFF
cdr3_nt: TGTGCCAGTAGCCACAGGGCTTCTCCTAATGAAAAACTGTTTTTT
d_call: NA
cdr3_length: 15
clone_size: NA
j_call: TRBJ1-4
v_call: TRBV19

cdr3_aa: CASSMEQGGYGELFF
cdr3_nt: TGTGCCAGTAGTATGGAACAGGGGGGATACGGGGAGCTGTTTTTT
d_call: TRBD1
cdr3_length: 15
clone_size: few
j_call: TRBJ2-2
v_call: TRBV19

cdr3_aa: CASRGQGAPNTEAFF
cdr3_nt: TGTGCCAGCAGGGGACAGGGGGCTCCGAACACTGAAGCTTTCTTT
d_call: TRBD1
cdr3_length: 15
clone_size: NA
j_call: TRBJ1-1
v_call: TRBV6-1

cdr3_aa: CARGYQVTGCEQYF
cdr3_nt: TGTGCCAGGGGCTATCAGGTCACGGGTTGCGAGCAGTACTTC
d_call: NA
cdr3_length: 14
clone_size: NA
j_call: TRBJ2-7
v_call: TRBV19

cdr3_aa: CASSVKSFNSPLHF
cdr3_nt: TGTGCCAGCAGCGTAAAAAGCTTTAATTCACCCCTCCACTTT
d_call: NA
cdr3_length: 14
clone_size: NA
j_call: TRBJ1-6
v_call: TRBV9

cdr3_aa: CASSAGYEQYF
cdr3_nt: TGTGCCAGCAGCGCCGGCTACGAGCAGTACTTC
d_call: NA
cdr3_length: 11
clone_size: NA
j_call: TRBJ2-7
v_call: TRBV11-2

cdr3_aa: CASSLIYGDEQYF
cdr3_nt: TGTGCCAGCAGCTTAATCTACGGGGACGAGCAGTACTTC
d_call: NA
cdr3_length: 13
clone_size: once
j_call: TRBJ2-7
v_call: TRBV13

cdr3_aa: CASSTPGELFF
cdr3_nt: TGTGCCAGCAGTACGCCCGGGGAGCTGTTTTTT
d_call: NA
cdr3_length: 11
clone_size: once
j_call: TRBJ2-2
v_call: TRBV11-2

cdr3_aa: CASSEARTGRNQPQHF
cdr3_nt: TGTGCCAGCAGTGAAGCAAGGACGGGGAGAAATCAGCCCCAGCATTTT
d_call: NA
cdr3_length: 16
clone_size: few
j_call: TRBJ1-5
v_call: TRBV2

cdr3_aa: CASSPRVARQETQYF
cdr3_nt: TGTGCCAGCAGCCCCAGGGTAGCGAGACAAGAGACCCAGTACTTC
d_call: NA
cdr3_length: 15
clone_size: NA
j_call: TRBJ2-5
v_call: TRBV9

cdr3_aa: CASRPPGRVSYEQYF
cdr3_nt: TGTGCCAGCAGACCCCCCGGCAGGGTCAGCTACGAGCAGTACTTC
d_call: NA
cdr3_length: 15
clone_size: NA
j_call: TRBJ2-7
v_call: TRBV7-9

cdr3_aa: CASSPQGGSAYEQYF
cdr3_nt: TGTGCCAGCAGCCCCCAAGGGGGATCTGCCTACGAGCAGTACTTC
d_call: NA
cdr3_length: 15
clone_size: NA
j_call: TRBJ2-7
v_call: TRBV13

cdr3_aa: CASSIMEGYNEQFF
cdr3_nt: TGTGCCAGTAGTATAATGGAGGGGTACAATGAGCAGTTCTTC
d_call: NA
cdr3_length: 14
clone_size: NA
j_call: TRBJ2-1
v_call: TRBV19

cdr3_aa: CASSANRDALGNTIYF
cdr3_nt: TGTGCCAGCAGCGCGAACCGGGACGCTCTTGGAAACACCATATATTTT
d_call: NA
cdr3_length: 16
clone_size: NA
j_call: TRBJ1-3
v_call: TRBV9

cdr3_aa: CASTTTALYGYTF
cdr3_nt: TGTGCCAGCACCACGACAGCCCTTTATGGCTACACCTTC
d_call: NA
cdr3_length: 13
clone_size: NA
j_call: TRBJ1-2
v_call: TRBV2

cdr3_aa: CRRGALHF
cdr3_nt: TGTCGCCGGGGAGCCCTCCACTTT
d_call: NA
cdr3_length: 8
clone_size: NA
j_call: TRBJ1-6
v_call: TRBV11-1

cdr3_aa: CASSQDSAGTGYNEQFF
cdr3_nt: TGCGCCAGCAGCCAAGATTCGGCCGGGACAGGCTACAATGAGCAGTTCTTC
d_call: TRBD1
cdr3_length: 17
clone_size: NA
j_call: TRBJ2-1
v_call: TRBV4-1

cdr3_aa: CAWSPGQGADTQYF
cdr3_nt: TGTGCCTGGAGCCCGGGACAGGGTGCAGATACGCAGTATTTT
d_call: TRBD1
cdr3_length: 14
clone_size: NA
j_call: TRBJ2-3
v_call: TRBV30

cdr3_aa: CASSYSGLKETQYF
cdr3_nt: TGTGCCAGCAGTTACTCGGGACTCAAAGAGACCCAGTACTTC
d_call: NA
cdr3_length: 14
clone_size: NA
j_call: TRBJ2-5
v_call: TRBV6-5

cdr3_aa: CAWNVLEGSPTDTQYF
cdr3_nt: TGTGCCTGGAACGTCTTAGAGGGGTCCCCTACAGATACGCAGTATTTT
d_call: NA
cdr3_length: 16
clone_size: NA
j_call: TRBJ2-3
v_call: TRBV30

cdr3_aa: CASSKTGVGEKLFF
cdr3_nt: TGTGCCAGCAGCAAGACAGGGGTTGGTGAAAAACTGTTTTTT
d_call: TRBD1
cdr3_length: 14
clone_size: NA
j_call: TRBJ1-4
v_call: TRBV7-9

cdr3_aa: CASSLDPDTQYF
cdr3_nt: TGTGCCAGCAGCTTAGACCCAGATACGCAGTATTTT
d_call: NA
cdr3_length: 12
clone_size: once
j_call: TRBJ2-3
v_call: TRBV7-9

cdr3_aa: CASSKGTSGAQETQYF
cdr3_nt: TGTGCCAGCAGCAAGGGGACTAGCGGGGCTCAAGAGACCCAGTACTTC
d_call: TRBD2
cdr3_length: 16
clone_size: NA
j_call: TRBJ2-5
v_call: TRBV9

cdr3_aa: CASSAGGQLHEQYF
cdr3_nt: TGTGCCAGCAGCGCGGGGGGGCAGCTCCACGAGCAGTACTTC
d_call: TRBD2
cdr3_length: 14
clone_size: NA
j_call: TRBJ2-7
v_call: TRBV7-9

cdr3_aa: CASSLIGQGAREQYF
cdr3_nt: TGCGCCAGCAGCTTGATCGGACAGGGGGCGCGGGAGCAGTACTTC
d_call: TRBD1
cdr3_length: 15
clone_size: few
j_call: TRBJ2-7
v_call: TRBV5-1

cdr3_aa: CATSRDEGGENTGELFF
cdr3_nt: TGTGCCACCAGCAGAGATGAAGGGGGCGAAAACACCGGGGAGCTGTTTTTT
d_call: TRBD1
cdr3_length: 17
clone_size: NA
j_call: TRBJ2-2
v_call: TRBV15

cdr3_aa: CASSLGGGWNSYEQYF
cdr3_nt: TGTGCCAGCAGCCTGGGAGGGGGCTGGAATTCCTACGAGCAGTACTTC
d_call: NA
cdr3_length: 16
clone_size: few
j_call: TRBJ2-7
v_call: TRBV5-6

cdr3_aa: CASSPLAGVEYEQYF
cdr3_nt: TGTGCCAGCAGCCCCCTAGCGGGGGTGGAGTACGAGCAGTACTTC
d_call: TRBD2
cdr3_length: 15
clone_size: NA
j_call: TRBJ2-7
v_call: TRBV7-6

cdr3_aa: CSGRDRGPVNTEAFF
cdr3_nt: TGCAGCGGCAGGGACAGGGGGCCGGTGAACACTGAAGCTTTCTTT
d_call: TRBD1
cdr3_length: 15
clone_size: NA
j_call: TRBJ1-1
v_call: TRBV29-1

cdr3_aa: CASSDRLRGGGTDTQYF
cdr3_nt: TGTGCCAGCAGTGATAGGTTGAGGGGAGGGGGCACAGATACGCAGTATTTT
d_call: TRBD2
cdr3_length: 17
clone_size: NA
j_call: TRBJ2-3
v_call: TRBV6-1

cdr3_aa: CTSSQTGGLAGLSYNEQFF
cdr3_nt: TGCACCAGCAGCCAAACCGGGGGACTAGCGGGCCTCTCCTACAATGAGCAGTTCTTC
d_call: NA
cdr3_length: 19
clone_size: NA
j_call: TRBJ2-1
v_call: TRBV1

cdr3_aa: CASSTRDGTYEQYF
cdr3_nt: TGTGCCAGCAGCACACGGGACGGTACCTACGAGCAGTACTTC
d_call: NA
cdr3_length: 14
clone_size: few
j_call: TRBJ2-7
v_call: TRBV9

cdr3_aa: CASSHPSSGTINTEAFF
cdr3_nt: TGCGCCAGCAGCCACCCCTCCTCCGGGACGATTAACACTGAAGCTTTCTTT
d_call: NA
cdr3_length: 17
clone_size: NA
j_call: TRBJ1-1
v_call: TRBV4-1

cdr3_aa: CASSEVEEKLFF
cdr3_nt: TGTGCCAGCAGTGAGGTTGAGGAAAAACTGTTTTTT
d_call: NA
cdr3_length: 12
clone_size: NA
j_call: TRBJ1-4
v_call: TRBV2

cdr3_aa: CASSMGAGIGQPQHF
cdr3_nt: TGTGCCAGTAGTATGGGGGCAGGGATCGGTCAGCCCCAGCATTTT
d_call: NA
cdr3_length: 15
clone_size: NA
j_call: TRBJ1-5
v_call: TRBV19

cdr3_aa: CASSSLDRAVSNQPQHF
cdr3_nt: TGTGCCAGCAGTTCGCTCGACAGGGCAGTGAGCAATCAGCCCCAGCATTTT
d_call: TRBD1
cdr3_length: 17
clone_size: NA
j_call: TRBJ1-5
v_call: TRBV27

cdr3_aa: CASSLTGYEQYF
cdr3_nt: TGTGCCAGCAGCCTAACAGGTTATGAGCAGTACTTC
d_call: NA
cdr3_length: 12
clone_size: NA
j_call: TRBJ2-7
v_call: TRBV7-2

cdr3_aa: CASSLGAWGNSPLHF
cdr3_nt: TGTGCCAGCAGCTTAGGGGCCTGGGGGAATTCACCCCTCCACTTT
d_call: NA
cdr3_length: 15
clone_size: NA
j_call: TRBJ1-6
v_call: TRBV7-2

cdr3_aa: CASSSYRGSGANVLTF
cdr3_nt: TGTGCCAGCAGTTCATACAGGGGCTCTGGGGCCAACGTCCTGACTTTC
d_call: TRBD1
cdr3_length: 16
clone_size: NA
j_call: TRBJ2-6
v_call: TRBV27

cdr3_aa: CASSLEGHLNTGELFF
cdr3_nt: TGTGCCAGCAGCTTGGAGGGACATCTGAACACCGGGGAGCTGTTTTTT
d_call: NA
cdr3_length: 16
clone_size: once
j_call: TRBJ2-2
v_call: TRBV5-6

cdr3_aa: CSLSSGQGVNEQFF
cdr3_nt: TGCAGCCTTTCGTCGGGACAGGGAGTGAATGAGCAGTTCTTC
d_call: TRBD1
cdr3_length: 14
clone_size: NA
j_call: TRBJ2-1
v_call: TRBV29-1

cdr3_aa: CASSPPTGATEAFF
cdr3_nt: TGTGCCAGCAGCCCCCCGACAGGGGCAACTGAAGCTTTCTTT
d_call: TRBD1
cdr3_length: 14
clone_size: NA
j_call: TRBJ1-1
v_call: TRBV11-1

cdr3_aa: CASSRGQGASYEQYF
cdr3_nt: TGTGCCAGCAGCCGGGGACAGGGGGCCTCCTACGAGCAGTACTTC
d_call: TRBD1
cdr3_length: 15
clone_size: NA
j_call: TRBJ2-7
v_call: TRBV7-9